This T cell receptor beta chain was recovered during a study of cytomegalovirus exposure and HLA in healthy donors. Per germline, CDR1 SGDLS and CDR2 YYNGEE. Between the trimmed V and J ends, which lost 3 bases and 1 base, there was a span of 15 bases. The CDR3 length is 16 residues. Notes on this clone: Antigen unknown.

Regarding the study as a whole: It was confirmed in vitro that a few of the CMV-associated chains were specific for CMV antigens. Accurate predictions that matched the HLA-A and HLA-B alleles of most subjects were reportedly made from TCR beta sequences.

PCR amplification relied on 60 Vbeta primers (plus 13 Jbeta primers). Here immunoSEQ multiplex PCR was the method, and the copy in TCRdb shows in-frame clones only, minus some. Of over 150,000 clones in the sample, 80% to 90% were seen once. This sequence was found in a man in his fifties or sixties in good health and CMV-seropositive. V is TRBV9 and J is TRBJ2-3; maybe TRBD2 (7 bases). Sequencing input: PBMCs. CDR3 bases: TGTGCCAGCAGCGGGGAGGGGGGGCGCCGCACAGATACGCAGTATTTT. It codes for CASSGEGGRRTDTQYF.